Following are 13 T cell receptor beta chains from one sample sequenced in a study of cytomegalovirus exposure and HLA in healthy donors. Both 60 Vbeta primers and 13 Jbeta primers went into the PCR. Repertoires were generated with immunoSEQ multiplex PCR, while TCRdb's copy carries only in-frame clones and drops some. Among around 230,000 clones listed, about 85% were seen once. Material: PBMCs. These receptors originate from a girl aged 2 to 9 in good health and CMV-seronegative.

The rearrangement uses TRBV7-2 and TRBJ2-7; 11 positions agree with TRBD2. CDR1 and CDR2 (germline): SGHTA, FQGNSA. Trimming at V came to 5 bases and at J to 3 bases, leaving 6 bases not matched to a gene. The CDR3 loop spans 15 amino acids. The CDR3: CASSPSGGMFYEQYF. CDR3 DNA sequence: TGTGCCAGCAGCCCTAGCGGGGGGATGTTCTACGAGCAGTACTTC. Variable domain in full (rest from reference TRBV7-2 and TRBJ2-7): GAGVSQSPSNKVTEKGKDVELRCDPISGHTALYWYRQSLGQGLEFLIYFQGNSAPDKSGLPSDRFSAERTGGSVSTLTIQRTQQEDSAVYLCASSPSGGMFYEQYFGPGTRLTVT.

The chain has TRBV2 and TRBJ2-7, with 8 bases aligning to TRBD1. After removal of 6 bases from V and 6 bases from J, the junction contained 10 bases not matched to a gene. This CDR3 region has 14 residues. CDR1 is SNHLY and CDR2 is FYNNEI in the germline V gene. The CDR3 DNA reads TGTGCCAGCAGAGAGCAGGGGGCGGTCGCCGAGCAGTACTTC. It translates to CASREQGAVAEQYF.

This CDR3 is CASSNGLQETQYF. The CDR3 coding sequence is TGTGCCAGCAGCAACGGACTGCAAGAGACCCAGTACTTC. J is TRBJ2-5 and V is TRBV7-2; a possible D gene is TRBD2 (5 bases). The V gene's germline CDR1 is SGHTA and CDR2 FQGNSA. The CDR3 has 13 residues. Trimming pared 5 bases from V and 2 bases from J, leaving 9 bases between.

The rearrangement links TRBV6-5 to TRBJ2-1, with 7 bases that match TRBD2. J lost 7 bases, V lost 2 bases, and 8 bases had no gene match. CDR3 size: 15 residues. Germline values: CDR1 MNHEY, CDR2 SVGAGI. The CDR3 reads CASSYGASGRNEQFF. The CDR3 DNA follows: TGTGCCAGCAGTTACGGGGCTAGCGGTCGGAATGAGCAGTTCTTC.

The rearrangement links TRBV2 to TRBJ1-1; the D is unclear. The CDR3 extends over 13 amino acids. The ends were cut back, 3 bases at V and 0 bases at J, with 5 bases in the middle. Germline assignment: CDR1 SNHLY and CDR2 FYNNEI. This CDR3 reads CASSERMNTEAFF. CDR3 sequence (DNA): TGTGCCAGCAGTGAGCGAATGAACACTGAAGCTTTCTTT.

The V call is TRBV21-1, the J call TRBJ1-5; TRBD1, as called in the table, went unchecked against the DNA. TRBV21-1 is assigned pseudogene status. CDR3 length equals 18 residues. The CDR3 reads CASSNRAPYIYSNQPQHF. In DNA form, the CDR3 reads TGTGCCAGCAGCAACAGGGCCCCATACATTTATAGCAATCAGCCCCAGCATTTT.

The V and J genes are TRBV6-1 and TRBJ1-1, with TRBD1 identical over 8 bases. This CDR3 has 14 residues. V dropped 6 bases and J dropped 1; count of bases not matched to a gene: 4. CDR1 is MNHNS, CDR2 SASEGT, per germline. CDR3 DNA: TGTGCCAGCAGAGTAGGACAGGGGAACACTGAAGCTTTCTTT. It is translated as CASRVGQGNTEAFF.

The chain recombines TRBV30 with TRBJ1-1; TRBD1 matches 7 bases. V trimming: 4 bases; J trimming: 6 bases; junction bases outside the gene matches: 2. Germline V lookup: CDR1 GTSNPN, CDR2 SVGIG (reference sequence). The CDR3 has 11 amino acids. CDR3 nucleotide sequence: TGTGCCTGGACAGGGGGGTCTGAAGCTTTCTTT. Its translation: CAWTGGSEAFF.

The genes are TRBV6-4 and TRBJ2-1, with D tentatively TRBD2 (6 bases). This CDR3 has 15 amino acids. Trimming took off 0 bases at V and 6 bases at J, with 12 bases between the two ends. Germline V CDR1 and CDR2: MRHNA, SNTAGT. In nucleotides, the CDR3 is TGTGCCAGCAGTGACTCGGGGGACTTCTGCAATGAGCAGTTCTTC. Its translation is CASSDSGDFCNEQFF.

This chain links TRBV15 with TRBJ1-2; 7 bases are shared with TRBD1. Germline assignment: CDR1 LNHNV and CDR2 YYDKDF (reference sequence). There are 16 residues in the CDR3. The junction had 7 bases not matched to a gene; V was cut back by 0 bases and J by 3 bases. The CDR3 protein is CATSRDPSGGDYGYTF. The CDR3 region has the DNA TGTGCCACCAGCAGAGATCCGTCAGGGGGTGACTATGGCTACACCTTC.

This rearrangement joins TRBV7-9 to TRBJ1-5; unclear D gene. The CDR3 runs to 17 residues. The V gene lost 2 bases and the J gene lost 0 bases, with 14 bases spanning the gap. The germline gives CDR1 SEHNR, CDR2 FQNEAQ (reference sequence). The DNA for the CDR3 is TGTGCCAGCAGCTTACACGGTGGAGGATTTAGCAATCAGCCCCAGCATTTT. Its protein product is CASSLHGGGFSNQPQHF. The complete variable domain, with remaining parts taken from reference TRBV7-9 and TRBJ1-5, reads DTGVSQNPRHKITKRGQNVTFRCDPISEHNRLYWYRQTLGQGPEFLTYFQNEAQLEKSRLLSDRFSAERPKGSFSTLEIQRTEQGDSAMYLCASSLHGGGFSNQPQHFGDGTRLSIL.

The V call is TRBV6-5, the J call TRBJ1-2; TRBD1 might be the D (6 bases). Germline V gene lookup returns CDR1 MNHEY and CDR2 SVGAGI. The CDR3 sequence is 13 residues long. Trimming removed 4 bases at V and 2 bases at J, with 8 bases between. CDR3: CASSFQGNYGYTF. DNA of the CDR3: TGTGCCAGCAGTTTCCAGGGGAACTATGGCTACACCTTC.

J is TRBJ1-4 and V is TRBV6-6, with D perhaps TRBD1 (6 bases). The V end lost 8 bases, the J end lost 5 bases, and 12 bases lay between the germline ends. This CDR3 comprises 13 residues. CDR1 MNHNY and CDR2 SVGAGI come from the germline V gene (reference sequence). The CDR3 region is CASLRGGNEKLFF. In DNA form, the CDR3 reads TGTGCCAGCCTTAGGGGGGGAAATGAAAAACTGTTTTTT.